This T cell receptor beta chain appears in the sequencing data of a study of blood T cell repertoires in COVID-19. Turning to the study itself: Some COVID-19 samples were acute and others convalescent; all came from the United States, Italy and Spain. In each case, the material was cDNA or gDNA derived from T cells, B-cell-depleted T cells, or PBMCs.

Original handling: Reference gene primers were amplified, and this amplification served to estimate nucleated cell counts. The data were produced by immunoSEQ multiplex PCR, yet TCRdb's version contains in-frame clones alone and is incomplete. For V, J and clone size, that table is used; D and trimming come from the DNA. Among around 89,000 clones, roughly 78% were seen once, and the ten largest hold about 15%. The CDR3 contains 13 residues. The ends were cut back, 4 bases at V and 6 bases at J, with 13 bases in the middle. This chain joins TRBV12-3 or TRBV12-4 and TRBJ2-7; maybe TRBD1 (6 bases). Sequencing was done on a sample of peripheral blood. The TCR was taken from a woman aged 80 or older with acute or convalescent COVID-19. The chain's CDR3 is CASSYRVPGEQYF. CDR3 bases: TGTGCCAGCAGTTACAGGGTACCAGGCGAGCAGTACTTC.